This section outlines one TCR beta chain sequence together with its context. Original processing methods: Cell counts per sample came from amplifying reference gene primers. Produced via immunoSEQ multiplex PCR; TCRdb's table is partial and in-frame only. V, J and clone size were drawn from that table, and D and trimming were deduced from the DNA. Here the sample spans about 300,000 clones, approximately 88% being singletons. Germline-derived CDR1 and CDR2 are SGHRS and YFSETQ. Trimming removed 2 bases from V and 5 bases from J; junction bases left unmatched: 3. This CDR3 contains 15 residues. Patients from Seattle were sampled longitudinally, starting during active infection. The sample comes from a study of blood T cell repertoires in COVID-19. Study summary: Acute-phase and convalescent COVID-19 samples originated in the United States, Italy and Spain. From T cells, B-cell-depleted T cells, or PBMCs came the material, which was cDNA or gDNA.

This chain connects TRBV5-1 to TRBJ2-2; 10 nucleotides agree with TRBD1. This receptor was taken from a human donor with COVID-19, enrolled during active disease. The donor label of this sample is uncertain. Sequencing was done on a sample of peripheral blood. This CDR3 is CASSFDRGRTGELFF. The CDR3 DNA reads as TGCGCCAGCAGCTTTGACAGGGGGCGAACCGGGGAGCTGTTTTTT.